The source of this T cell receptor beta chain is a study of blood T cell repertoires in COVID-19. Overall study context: Sites across the United States, Italy and Spain contributed samples from acute and convalescent COVID-19. From T cells, B-cell-depleted T cells, or PBMCs came the material, which was cDNA or gDNA.

Germline V CDR1 and CDR2: LNHDA, SQIVND (reference sequence). The CDR3 extends over 14 amino acids. V lost 10 bases, J lost 5 bases, and 17 bases lay in between. This clone occurred once. Clones were sequenced by immunoSEQ multiplex PCR, and TCRdb holds only the in-frame ones, with some missing. The repertoire includes over 90,000 clones, over 85% of them detected once, and 1.9% sits in the top ten. This clonotype originated in a woman in her forties or fifties with COVID-19, enrolled during active disease. Sample: peripheral blood. This rearrangement joins TRBV19 to TRBJ2-2, with D possibly being TRBD1 (5 bases). The CDR3 here is CATWGRSMTGELFF. The CDR3 coding sequence is TGTGCCACATGGGGCAGGAGTATGACCGGGGAGCTGTTTTTT.